These 21 T cell receptor beta chains came from one sample sequenced in a study of cytomegalovirus exposure and HLA in healthy donors. Vbeta (60) and Jbeta (13) primers were used in the PCR. Some clones are missing from TCRdb's copy, which holds only in-frame ones; the method was immunoSEQ multiplex PCR. Counted here are 85,000 to 95,000 clones, approximately 80% occurring once; the ten biggest clones make up approximately 5.6%. Sequenced material: PBMCs. The receptors here all came from a man between 25 and 39 years old in good health and CMV-seropositive.

The CDR3 loop reads CAFGRGNGYTF. The CDR3 bases are TGTGCCTTCGGCAGGGGCAATGGCTACACCTTC. V gene TRBV10-3 combines with J gene TRBJ1-2; D may be TRBD1 (6 bases). From germline, CDR1 is ENHRY and CDR2 SYGVKD. With 11 bases removed from V and 6 bases from J, the gap between germline ends came to 13 bases. CDR3 length equals 11 residues.

The chain links TRBV7-9 to TRBJ2-7, with D possibly TRBD1 on 6 matching bases. The germline CDR1 and CDR2 sequences are SEHNR and FQNEAQ (reference sequence). The CDR3 is 15 amino acids. V lost 1 base and J 0 bases, leaving 10 bases between the germline ends. DNA of the CDR3: TGTGCCAGCAGCTTAGGACAGGCATACTCCTACGAGCAGTACTTC. Translating gives CASSLGQAYSYEQYF. The full variable domain, with the rest looked up from reference TRBV7-9 and TRBJ2-7, is DTGVSQNPRHKITKRGQNVTFRCDPISEHNRLYWYRQTLGQGPEFLTYFQNEAQLEKSRLLSDRFSAERPKGSFSTLEIQRTEQGDSAMYLCASSLGQAYSYEQYFGPGTRLTVT.

The chain uses TRBV7-6 and TRBJ2-5, with D tentatively TRBD2 (6 bases). Germline lookup yields CDR1 SGHVS and CDR2 FNYEAQ. This CDR3 spans 16 amino acids. Deletions cut 8 bases from V and 0 bases from J, with 19 bases between. In DNA form, the CDR3 reads TGTGCCAGCGGTGAAATAGGGCGGGAAAACCAAGAGACCCAGTACTTC. Encoded protein: CASGEIGRENQETQYF.

The rearrangement joins TRBV19 to TRBJ1-4; D uncertain. V lost 7 bases and J 8 bases, leaving 11 bases between the germline ends. Germline CDR1 reads LNHDA; CDR2 reads SQIVND (reference sequence). This CDR3 region has 12 residues. The CDR3 protein is CASTTSGEKLFF. DNA for the CDR3: TGTGCCAGTACCACCTCGGGGGAAAAACTGTTTTTT.

CDR3 residues: CASSSSGTWRNEQFF. In nucleotides, the CDR3 is TGTGCCAGCAGTTCTAGCGGGACCTGGCGAAATGAGCAGTTCTTC. The chain is built from TRBV6-5 and TRBJ2-1; 9 nucleotides line up with TRBD2. The CDR3 is 15 residues long. CDR1 is MNHEY and CDR2 is SVGAGI in the germline V gene. Trimming removed 4 bases from V and 7 bases from J; junction bases left unmatched: 8.

J is TRBJ2-5 and V is TRBV18; possibly TRBD2 for D (6 bases). CDR1 is KGHSH, CDR2 LQKENI, per germline. Between the trimmed V and J ends, which lost 3 bases and 2 bases, there was a span of 13 bases. The CDR3 runs to 15 residues. The CDR3: CASSPQSGPQETQYF. For the CDR3, the DNA is TGTGCCAGCTCACCCCAGAGCGGGCCACAAGAGACCCAGTACTTC.

V is TRBV4-1 and J is TRBJ1-3; perhaps TRBD1 as D (5 bases). Trimming removed 6 bases at V and 3 bases at J, with 15 bases between. The CDR3 totals 15 residues. The germline V gene has CDR1 MGHRA and CDR2 YSYEKL. Written as DNA, the CDR3 is TGCGCCAGCAGTCGGACGGGGGGTGTTGGAAACACCATATATTTT. Amino acid sequence: CASSRTGGVGNTIYF.

This clone was seen only once. The rearrangement uses TRBV4-1 and TRBJ1-2, with TRBD1 matching 7 bases. This CDR3 comprises 15 residues. The germline V gene encodes CDR1 MGHRA and CDR2 YSYEKL. With V trimmed by 1 base and J by 2 bases, 4 bases remained unmatched. The DNA of the CDR3 is TGCGCCAGCAGCCAAGCCCCACAGGGGAACTATGGCTACACCTTC. Translation gives CASSQAPQGNYGYTF.

This clone was recorded once. The chain links TRBV6-1 to TRBJ1-2; maybe TRBD1 (6 bases). The V gene's germline CDR1 is MNHNS and CDR2 SASEGT. With 8 bases removed from V and 7 bases from J, the gap between germline ends came to 23 bases. The CDR3 is made up of 15 amino acids. The CDR3 protein is CASSGRQDLIGGYTF. Here the CDR3 DNA reads TGTGCCAGCTCAGGCCGACAGGATCTTATAGGTGGCTACACCTTC.

The chain recombines TRBV7-9 with TRBJ2-1; 16 nucleotides match TRBD2. V shed 1 base and J 8 bases; nucleotides not matched to a gene: 8. Germline V gene sequence: CDR1 SEHNR, CDR2 FQNEAQ (reference sequence). CDR3 length equals 18 residues. CDR3 sequence: CASSLVPGLAGGGHEQFF. The CDR3 DNA is TGTGCCAGCAGCTTAGTGCCGGGACTAGCGGGAGGGGGCCATGAGCAGTTCTTC. The full variable domain, in which reference TRBV7-9 and TRBJ2-1 provide the parts outside the CDR3, is DTGVSQNPRHKITKRGQNVTFRCDPISEHNRLYWYRQTLGQGPEFLTYFQNEAQLEKSRLLSDRFSAERPKGSFSTLEIQRTEQGDSAMYLCASSLVPGLAGGGHEQFFGPGTRLTVL.

V and J are TRBV28 and TRBJ2-4, with 7 nucleotides matching TRBD1. This CDR3 comprises 12 residues. Unmatched junction bases numbered 3, after V lost 6 bases and J lost 7 bases. Germline-derived CDR1 and CDR2 are MDHEN and SYDVKM. The CDR3 loop is CASSSDRNIQYF. The DNA of the CDR3 is TGTGCCAGCAGCTCGGACAGGAACATTCAGTACTTC.

This clone was recorded a few times. This rearrangement joins TRBV30 to TRBJ1-1, with D possibly TRBD1 on 6 matching bases. Per germline, CDR1 GTSNPN and CDR2 SVGIG (reference sequence). This CDR3 is built from 14 residues. The V end was cut by 0 bases, the J end by 3 bases, with 11 bases between. The CDR3 DNA is TGTGCCTGGAGTGTACTGGGGGCTGACACTGAAGCTTTCTTT. Its translation is CAWSVLGADTEAFF.

The chain uses TRBV5-1 and TRBJ1-1; D ambiguous. The germline V gene encodes CDR1 SGHRS and CDR2 YFSETQ. This CDR3 contains 15 residues. Trimming pared 9 bases from V and 3 bases from J, leaving 21 bases between. CDR3 sequence reads: CATRRESLGYTEAFF. The CDR3 DNA reads TGCGCCACCCGCCGGGAGAGTTTAGGGTACACTGAAGCTTTCTTT.

This clone came up a few times. The rearrangement uses TRBV7-2 and TRBJ2-5; TRBD2 matches 9 bases. The CDR3 runs to 14 residues. The J segment lost 7 bases and the V segment lost 5 bases, leaving 8 bases of the junction unmatched. Germline V gene sequence: CDR1 SGHTA, CDR2 FQGNSA. The CDR3 nucleotides are TGTGCCAGCAGCAGTAGCGGGGGCCCCCTGACCCAGTACTTC. As protein: CASSSSGGPLTQYF. Full variable domain (missing parts from reference TRBV7-2 and TRBJ2-5): GAGVSQSPSNKVTEKGKDVELRCDPISGHTALYWYRQSLGQGLEFLIYFQGNSAPDKSGLPSDRFSAERTGGSVSTLTIQRTQQEDSAVYLCASSSSGGPLTQYFGPGTRLLVL.

The chain recombines TRBV15 with TRBJ1-2; 10 bases fit TRBD1. This CDR3 spans 15 amino acids. The junction had 7 bases not matched to a gene; V was cut back by 4 bases and J by 5 bases. CDR1 is LNHNV, CDR2 YYDKDF, per germline (reference sequence). The CDR3 nucleotides read TGTGCCACCAGCACCCGGACAGGGGGTCTATATGGCTACACCTTC. This translates into CATSTRTGGLYGYTF.

The chain carries TRBV7-2 and TRBJ2-7; D is perhaps TRBD2 (5 bases). The CDR3 runs 14 residues. The V and J ends lost 5 bases and 0 bases respectively, with 11 bases between them. Germline lookup yields CDR1 SGHTA and CDR2 FQGNSA. CDR3 amino acids: CASSRDYSSYEQYF. The CDR3 bases are TGTGCCAGCAGCCGAGACTACAGCTCCTACGAGCAGTACTTC. The whole variable domain, remainder taken from reference TRBV7-2 and TRBJ2-7, is GAGVSQSPSNKVTEKGKDVELRCDPISGHTALYWYRQSLGQGLEFLIYFQGNSAPDKSGLPSDRFSAERTGGSVSTLTIQRTQQEDSAVYLCASSRDYSSYEQYFGPGTRLTVT.

This clone has only one observation. The rearrangement uses TRBV7-8 and TRBJ1-5; D is ambiguous. Germline V lookup: CDR1 SGHVS, CDR2 FQNEAQ. Trimming removed 1 base from V and 4 bases from J, with 14 bases in between. The CDR3 is 16 residues long. CDR3 nucleotides: TGTGCCAGCAGCTTAGAATCGTCGCGTGTAAATCAGCCCCAGCATTTT. This encodes CASSLESSRVNQPQHF.

This clone has more than one count but fewer than ten. The chain links TRBV7-9 to TRBJ1-2; the match to TRBD1 covers 8 bases. Per the germline V gene, CDR1 is SEHNR and CDR2 is FQNEAQ (reference sequence). After removal of 5 bases from V and 5 bases from J, the junction contained 7 bases not matched to a gene. The CDR3 is made up of 14 amino acids. The CDR3 loop is CASSQAGGAYGYTF. The DNA for the CDR3 is TGTGCCAGCAGCCAAGCAGGGGGCGCGTATGGCTACACCTTC.

The CDR3 coding sequence is TGTGCCAGTAGGGTTAGCGGGCGGGGCGACACCGGGGAGCTGTTTTTT. This codes for CASRVSGRGDTGELFF. The chain couples TRBV19 to TRBJ2-2; TRBD2 agrees at 7 bases. The J segment lost 3 bases and the V segment lost 6 bases, leaving 10 bases of the junction unmatched. Germline assignment: CDR1 LNHDA and CDR2 SQIVND (reference sequence). There are 16 residues in the CDR3. The entire variable domain, with the rest obtained from reference TRBV19 and TRBJ2-2, is as follows: DGGITQSPKYLFRKEGQNVTLSCEQNLNHDAMYWYRQDPGQGLRLIYYSQIVNDFQKGDIAEGYSVSREKKESFPLTVTSAQKNPTAFYLCASRVSGRGDTGELFFGEGSRLTVL.

The rearrangement links TRBV28 to TRBJ2-7; 8 bases match TRBD1. This CDR3 is 14 amino acids long. CDR1 and CDR2 from the germline V gene are MDHEN and SYDVKM. After removal of 3 bases from V and 3 bases from J, the junction contained 4 bases not matched to a gene. This CDR3 is CASSFLGQDYEQYF. CDR3 bases: TGTGCCAGCAGTTTTCTGGGACAGGACTACGAGCAGTACTTC.

The gene calls are TRBV19 and TRBJ1-4, with D unclear. Per germline, CDR1 LNHDA and CDR2 SQIVND (reference sequence). The CDR3 spans 16 residues. The ends were cut back, 1 base at V and 4 bases at J, with 13 bases in the middle. The CDR3 sequence is CASSIGGGRGNEKLFF. The CDR3 nucleotides read TGTGCCAGTAGTATAGGCGGAGGGCGCGGTAATGAAAAACTGTTTTTT.